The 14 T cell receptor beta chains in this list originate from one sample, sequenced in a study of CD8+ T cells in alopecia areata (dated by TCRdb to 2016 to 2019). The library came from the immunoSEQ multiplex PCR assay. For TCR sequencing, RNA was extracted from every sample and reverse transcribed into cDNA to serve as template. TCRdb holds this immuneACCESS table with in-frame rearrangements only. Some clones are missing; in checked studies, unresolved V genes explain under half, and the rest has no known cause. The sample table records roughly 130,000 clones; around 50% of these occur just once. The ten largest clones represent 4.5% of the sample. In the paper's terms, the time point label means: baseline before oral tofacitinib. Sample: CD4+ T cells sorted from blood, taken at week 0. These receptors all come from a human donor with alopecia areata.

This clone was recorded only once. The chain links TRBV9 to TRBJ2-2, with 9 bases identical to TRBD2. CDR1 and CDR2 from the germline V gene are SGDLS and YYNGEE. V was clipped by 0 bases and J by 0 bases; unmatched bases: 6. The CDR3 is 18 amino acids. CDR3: CASSVVGGRAANTGELFF. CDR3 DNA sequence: TGTGCCAGCAGCGTAGTTGGCGGGAGGGCCGCGAACACCGGGGAGCTGTTTTTT. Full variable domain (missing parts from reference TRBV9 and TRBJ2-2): DSGVTQTPKHLITATGQRVTLRCSPRSGDLSVYWYQQSLDQGLQFLIQYYNGEERAKGNILERFSAQQFPDLHSELNLSSLELGDSALYFCASSVVGGRAANTGELFFGEGSRLTVL.

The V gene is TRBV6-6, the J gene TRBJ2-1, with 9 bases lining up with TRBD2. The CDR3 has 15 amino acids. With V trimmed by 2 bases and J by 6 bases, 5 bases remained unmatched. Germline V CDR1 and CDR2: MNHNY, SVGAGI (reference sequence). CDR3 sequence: CASSYGRGGRNEQFF. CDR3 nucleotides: TGTGCCAGCAGTTACGGGCGGGGGGGCCGCAATGAGCAGTTCTTC.

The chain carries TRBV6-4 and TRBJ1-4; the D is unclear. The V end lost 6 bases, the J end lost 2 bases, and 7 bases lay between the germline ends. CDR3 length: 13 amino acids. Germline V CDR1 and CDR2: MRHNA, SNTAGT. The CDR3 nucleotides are TGTGCCAGCAGCCAAAATACTAATGAAAAACTGTTTTTT. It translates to CASSQNTNEKLFF.

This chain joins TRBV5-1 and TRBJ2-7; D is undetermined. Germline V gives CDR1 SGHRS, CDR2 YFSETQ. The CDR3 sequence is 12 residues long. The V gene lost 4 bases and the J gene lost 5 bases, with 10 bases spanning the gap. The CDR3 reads CASSDPFDEQYF. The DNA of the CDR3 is TGCGCCAGCAGCGACCCCTTTGACGAGCAGTACTTC.

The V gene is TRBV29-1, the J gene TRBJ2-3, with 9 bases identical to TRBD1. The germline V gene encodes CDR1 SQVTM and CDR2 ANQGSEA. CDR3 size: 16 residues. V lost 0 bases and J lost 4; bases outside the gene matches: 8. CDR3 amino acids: CSVEDPRDRDSDTQYF. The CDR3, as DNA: TGCAGCGTTGAAGATCCCAGGGACAGGGACTCAGATACGCAGTATTTT.

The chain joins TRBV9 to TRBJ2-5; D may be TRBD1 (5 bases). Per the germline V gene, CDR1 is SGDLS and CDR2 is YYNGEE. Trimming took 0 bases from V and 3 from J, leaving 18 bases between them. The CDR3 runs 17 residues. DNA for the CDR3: TGTGCCAGCAGCGTAGGGAGCTGGGGCAAGAGTAAAGAGACCCAGTACTTC. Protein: CASSVGSWGKSKETQYF.

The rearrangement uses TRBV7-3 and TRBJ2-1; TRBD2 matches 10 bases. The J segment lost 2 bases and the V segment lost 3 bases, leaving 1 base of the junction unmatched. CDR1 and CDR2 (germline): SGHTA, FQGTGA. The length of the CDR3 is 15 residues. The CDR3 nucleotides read TGTGCCAGCAGCTTCAGCGGGGGGGCCTACAATGAGCAGTTCTTC. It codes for CASSFSGGAYNEQFF.

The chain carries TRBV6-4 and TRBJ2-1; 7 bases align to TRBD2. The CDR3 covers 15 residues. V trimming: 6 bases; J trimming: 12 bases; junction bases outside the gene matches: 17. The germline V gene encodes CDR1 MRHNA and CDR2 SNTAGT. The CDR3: CASSPLGGGPMRQFF. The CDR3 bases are TGTGCCAGCAGCCCCCTTGGGGGAGGGCCAATGAGGCAGTTCTTC.

The CDR3 region is CASSWRGGLAGVSAYNEQFF. Here the CDR3 DNA reads TGCGCCAGCAGTTGGCGTGGGGGACTAGCGGGAGTCAGTGCGTACAATGAGCAGTTCTTC. The chain employs TRBV5-1 and TRBJ2-1; TRBD2 aligns across 14 bases. After removal of 5 bases from V and 4 bases from J, the junction contained 17 bases not matched to a gene. CDR1 is SGHRS, CDR2 YFSETQ, per germline. There are 20 residues in the CDR3.

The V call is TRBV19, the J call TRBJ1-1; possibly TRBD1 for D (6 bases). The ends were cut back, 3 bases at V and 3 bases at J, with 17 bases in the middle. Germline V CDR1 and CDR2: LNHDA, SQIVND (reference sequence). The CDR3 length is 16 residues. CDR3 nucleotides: TGTGCCAGTAGTATCCCGCCCCAGGGGCTCTACACTGAAGCTTTCTTT. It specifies CASSIPPQGLYTEAFF. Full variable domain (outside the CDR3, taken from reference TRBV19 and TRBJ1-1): DGGITQSPKYLFRKEGQNVTLSCEQNLNHDAMYWYRQDPGQGLRLIYYSQIVNDFQKGDIAEGYSVSREKKESFPLTVTSAQKNPTAFYLCASSIPPQGLYTEAFFGQGTRLTVV.

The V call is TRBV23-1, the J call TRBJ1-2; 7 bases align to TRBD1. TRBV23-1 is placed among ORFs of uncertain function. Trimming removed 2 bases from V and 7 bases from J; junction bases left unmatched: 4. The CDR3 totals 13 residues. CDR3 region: CASSQGRGSGYTF. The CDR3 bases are TGCGCCAGCAGTCAAGGCAGGGGGTCTGGCTACACCTTC.

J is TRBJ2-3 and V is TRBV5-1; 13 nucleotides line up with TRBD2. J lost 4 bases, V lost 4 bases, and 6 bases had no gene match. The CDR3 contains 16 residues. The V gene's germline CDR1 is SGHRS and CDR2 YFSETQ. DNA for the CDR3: TGCGCCAGCAGCACCGGACTAGCGGGAGAGGCAGATACGCAGTATTTT. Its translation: CASSTGLAGEADTQYF.

CDR3 in amino acids: CASGGQGHIGELFF. The CDR3 DNA reads TGTGCCAGCGGTGGACAGGGGCATATCGGGGAGCTGTTTTTT. V gene TRBV25-1 combines with J gene TRBJ2-2; 9 bases align to TRBD1. Germline V gene lookup returns CDR1 MGHDK and CDR2 SYGVNS. The trim removed 8 bases at V and 7 bases at J, leaving 8 bases unmatched. The CDR3 has 14 amino acids. Looking up the rest from reference TRBV25-1 and TRBJ2-2 gives the full variable domain: EADIYQTPRYLVIGTGKKITLECSQTMGHDKMYWYQQDPGMELHLIHYSYGVNSTEKGDLSSESTVSRIRTEHFPLTLESARPSHTSQYLCASGGQGHIGELFFGEGSRLTVL.

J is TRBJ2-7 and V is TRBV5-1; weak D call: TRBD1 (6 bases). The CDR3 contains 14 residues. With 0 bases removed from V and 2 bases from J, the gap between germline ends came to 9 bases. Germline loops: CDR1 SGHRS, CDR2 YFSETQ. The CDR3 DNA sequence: TGCGCCAGCAGCTTGGGACAGGAGGCCTACGAGCAGTACTTC. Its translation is CASSLGQEAYEQYF.